These T cell receptor beta chains were read from a single sample in a study of T-cell memory formation after mild COVID-19. TCRdb ran MiXCR on the 5' RACE reads and lists one entry per CDR3 protein. Of 160,000 or so distinct CDR3 sequences in the sample, around a third were seen once. Sequencing input: PBMCs or a T cell subset sorted from them (not recorded which). The receptors were gathered from an adult woman who had mild COVID-19 (a few samples of this study predate the infection). Cell type and time point are not known. The CDR3 runs from the conserved cysteine through the conserved F or W. The D gene is left open where the match is weak. For some rows the clone size is stated as once, few or many, or as a class when expanded; others skip it.

.,TRBJ2-6,TRBV12-3/TRBV12-4,few,CASSLAGGANVLTF,TGTGCCAGCAGTTTGGCGGGTGGGGCCAACGTCCTGACTTTC
TRBD2,TRBJ2-2,TRBV25-1,.,CASSEGLAGGGELFF,TGTGCCAGCAGTGAGGGACTAGCGGGAGGCGGGGAGCTGTTTTTT
TRBD2,TRBJ2-2,TRBV12-3/TRBV12-4,few,CASSLGLAGVSGELFF,TGTGCCAGCAGTTTAGGACTAGCGGGAGTATCCGGGGAGCTGTTTTTT
.,TRBJ1-6,TRBV19,.,CASSIVDSSYNSPLHF,TGTGCCAGTAGCATCGTCGACAGCTCCTATAATTCACCCCTCCACTTT
.,TRBJ2-1,TRBV30,many,CAWRKAAYNEQFF,TGTGCCTGGAGGAAAGCCGCCTACAATGAGCAGTTCTTC
.,TRBJ1-1,TRBV11-3,few,CASSTEGRLLTEAFF,TGTGCCAGCAGCACGGAGGGCCGACTGCTGACCGAAGCTTTCTTT
.,TRBJ2-1,TRBV6-1,few,CASSEEAFSSYNEQFF,TGTGCCAGCAGTGAGGAGGCGTTCAGCTCCTACAATGAGCAGTTCTTC
.,TRBJ1-5,TRBV12-3/TRBV12-4,.,CARSLAGDSNQPQHF,TGTGCCAGAAGTTTGGCAGGGGATAGCAATCAGCCCCAGCATTTT
.,TRBJ1-5,TRBV20-1,.,CSVNKDSNQPQHF,TGCAGTGTGAACAAAGATAGCAATCAGCCCCAGCATTTT
TRBD1,TRBJ1-2,TRBV12-3/TRBV12-4,once,CASSKGAAYGYTF,TGTGCCAGCAGCAAGGGGGCGGCCTATGGCTACACCTTC
.,TRBJ2-3,TRBV7-6,.,CASRAGKGGATDTQYF,TGTGCCAGCAGGGCCGGGAAAGGGGGGGCCACAGATACGCAGTATTTT
TRBD2,TRBJ2-7,TRBV14,.,CASSQGGSSGRAPYEQYF,TGTGCCAGCAGCCAAGGAGGGTCTAGCGGGAGGGCCCCATACGAGCAGTACTTC
TRBD2,TRBJ2-3,TRBV4-1,.,CASSQATSGGSLDTQYF,TGCGCCAGCAGCCAAGCTACTAGCGGGGGGAGTTTGGATACGCAGTATTTT
.,TRBJ2-1,TRBV4-3,few,CASSPDGSRPNEQFF,TGCGCCAGCAGCCCGGACGGGAGCAGACCCAATGAGCAGTTCTTC
.,TRBJ1-1,TRBV6-1,few,CASSEASGNTEAFF,TGTGCCAGCAGTGAAGCGTCAGGGAACACTGAAGCTTTCTTT
.,TRBJ1-6,TRBV5-1,.,CASSLGHDNSPLHF,TGCGCCAGCAGCTTGGGGCATGATAATTCACCCCTCCACTTT
TRBD1,TRBJ1-5,TRBV6-1,few,CASSWTGAQHF,TGTGCCAGCAGTTGGACAGGGGCCCAGCATTTT
.,TRBJ2-3,TRBV20-1,.,CSARDVGADTQYF,TGCAGTGCTAGAGATGTGGGGGCGGATACGCAGTATTTT
.,TRBJ2-1,TRBV5-1,.,CASSLTGEPNNEQFF,TGCGCCAGCAGCTTGACGGGAGAGCCTAATAATGAGCAGTTCTTC
.,TRBJ1-3,TRBV12-3/TRBV12-4,once,CASSFGGNGNTIYF,TGTGCCAGCAGTTTTGGAGGGAACGGAAACACCATATATTTT
.,TRBJ2-6,TRBV27,.,CASVSGANVLTF,TGTGCCAGCGTCAGTGGGGCCAACGTCCTGACTTTC
.,TRBJ1-5,TRBV3-1,few,CASSQAGAYQPQHF,TGTGCCAGCAGCCAAGCAGGTGCCTATCAGCCCCAGCATTTT